This T cell receptor (beta chain) stems from a study of monozygotic twins with inflammatory bowel disease. Each donor gave less than 3 ml of peripheral blood. The CDR3 is 14 residues long. Germline V CDR1 and CDR2: SNHLY, FYNNEI. Making each TCR library took 3,000 to 4,500 ng of total RNA. Template switching introduced UMIs that contain a 6-nucleotide sample barcode. TCRdb re-called the 5' RACE reads and catalogs CDR3 proteins one per entry, DNA excluded. The sample has around 230,000 distinct CDR3 sequences; the top ten hold roughly 1.7%. The TCR comes from a human donor with ulcerative colitis or Crohn's disease, or a healthy co-twin of an affected twin (not recorded which). The sample was blood. V usage is TRBV2 and J usage is TRBJ1-5. Here the CDR3 reads CASSASDGNQPQHF.